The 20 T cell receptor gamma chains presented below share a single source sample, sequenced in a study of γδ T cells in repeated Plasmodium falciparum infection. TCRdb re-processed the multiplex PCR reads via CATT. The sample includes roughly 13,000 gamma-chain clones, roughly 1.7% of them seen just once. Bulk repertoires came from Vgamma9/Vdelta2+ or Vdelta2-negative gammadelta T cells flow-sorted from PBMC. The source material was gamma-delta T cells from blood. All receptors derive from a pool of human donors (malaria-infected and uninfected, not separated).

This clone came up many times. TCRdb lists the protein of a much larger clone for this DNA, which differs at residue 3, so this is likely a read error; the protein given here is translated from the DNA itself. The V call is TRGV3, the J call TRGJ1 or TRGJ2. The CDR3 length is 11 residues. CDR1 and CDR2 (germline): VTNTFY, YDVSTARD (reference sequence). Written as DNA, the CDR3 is TGTGCCGCCTGGGACACCACTAAGAAACTCTTT. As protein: CAAWDTTKKLF.

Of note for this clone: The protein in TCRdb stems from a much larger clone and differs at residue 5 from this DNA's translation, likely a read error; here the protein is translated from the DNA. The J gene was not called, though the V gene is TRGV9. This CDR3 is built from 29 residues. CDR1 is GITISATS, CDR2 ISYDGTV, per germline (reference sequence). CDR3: CALWGVQKVGLAVEQHWLSQVSIGRIQHF. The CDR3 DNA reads TGTGCCTTGTGGGGGGTGCAGAAGGTGGGATTGGCAGTGGAACAACACTGGTTGTCACAGGTAAGTATCGGAAGAATACAACATTTC.

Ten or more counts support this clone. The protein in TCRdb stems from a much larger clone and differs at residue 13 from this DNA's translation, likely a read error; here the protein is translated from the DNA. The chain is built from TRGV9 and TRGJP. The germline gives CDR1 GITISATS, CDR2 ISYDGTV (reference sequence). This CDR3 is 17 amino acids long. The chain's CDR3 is CALWEVGGELGKRIKVF. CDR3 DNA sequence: TGTGCCTTGTGGGAGGTTGGTGGAGAGTTGGGCAAAAGAATCAAGGTATTT.

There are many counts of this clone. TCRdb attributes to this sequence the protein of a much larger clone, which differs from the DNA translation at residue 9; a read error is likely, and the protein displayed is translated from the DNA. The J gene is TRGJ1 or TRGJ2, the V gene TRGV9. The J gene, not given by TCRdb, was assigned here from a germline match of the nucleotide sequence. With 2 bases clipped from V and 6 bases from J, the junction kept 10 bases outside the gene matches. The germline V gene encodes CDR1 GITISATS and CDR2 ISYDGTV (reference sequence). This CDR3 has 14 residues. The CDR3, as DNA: TGTGCCTTGTGGGAGGAATTCAAATTTTATAAGAAACTCTTT. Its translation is CALWEEFKFYKKLF.

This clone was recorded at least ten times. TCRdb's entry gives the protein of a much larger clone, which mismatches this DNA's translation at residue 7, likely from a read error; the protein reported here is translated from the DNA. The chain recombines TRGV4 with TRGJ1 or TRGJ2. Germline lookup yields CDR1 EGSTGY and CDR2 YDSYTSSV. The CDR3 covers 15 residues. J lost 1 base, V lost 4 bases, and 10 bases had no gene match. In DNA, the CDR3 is TGTGCCACCTGGGACCCTCGTGCAAATTATTATAAGAAACTCTTT. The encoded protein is CATWDPRANYYKKLF.

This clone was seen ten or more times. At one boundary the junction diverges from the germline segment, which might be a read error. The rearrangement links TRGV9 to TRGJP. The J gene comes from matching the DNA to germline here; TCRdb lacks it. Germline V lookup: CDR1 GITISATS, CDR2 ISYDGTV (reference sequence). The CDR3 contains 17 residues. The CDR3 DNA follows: TGTGCCTTGTGGGAACTACGACAAGAGATGGGCAAAAAAATCAAGGTATTT. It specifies CALWELRQEMGKKIKVF.

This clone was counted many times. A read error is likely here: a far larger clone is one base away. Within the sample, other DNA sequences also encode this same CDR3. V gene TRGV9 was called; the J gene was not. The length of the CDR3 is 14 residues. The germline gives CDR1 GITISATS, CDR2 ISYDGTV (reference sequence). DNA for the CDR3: TGTGCCTTGTGGGAGGTACAATGTTATTATAAGAAGCTCTTT. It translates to CALWEVQCYYKKLF.

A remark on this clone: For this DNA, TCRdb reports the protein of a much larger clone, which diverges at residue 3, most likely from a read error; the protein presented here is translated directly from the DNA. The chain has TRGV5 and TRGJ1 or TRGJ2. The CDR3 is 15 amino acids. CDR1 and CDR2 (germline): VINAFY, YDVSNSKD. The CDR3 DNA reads TGTGCCTCCTGGGACAGGCGGGAAAATTATTATAAGAAACTCTTT. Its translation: CASWDRRENYYKKLF.

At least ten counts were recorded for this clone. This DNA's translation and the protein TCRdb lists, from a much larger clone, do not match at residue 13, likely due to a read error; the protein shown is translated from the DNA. In DNA, the CDR3 is TGTGCCTTGTGGGAGGACAACGAGTTGGGCAAAAAAAGCAAGGTATTT. Translating it yields CALWEDNELGKKSKVF. The chain joins TRGV9 to TRGJP. The J gene, not given by TCRdb, was assigned here from a germline match of the nucleotide sequence. Germline V gene lookup returns CDR1 GITISATS and CDR2 ISYDGTV (reference sequence). The CDR3 is made up of 16 amino acids.

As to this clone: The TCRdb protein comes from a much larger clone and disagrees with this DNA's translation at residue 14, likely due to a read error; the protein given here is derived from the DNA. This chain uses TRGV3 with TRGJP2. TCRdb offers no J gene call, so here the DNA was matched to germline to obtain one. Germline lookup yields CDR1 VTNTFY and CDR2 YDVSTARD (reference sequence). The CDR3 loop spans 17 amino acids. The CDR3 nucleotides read TGTGCCACCTGGGACAGGTTTAGTCGGAGTAGTGATTGGACCAAGACGTTT. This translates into CATWDRFSRSSDWTKTF.

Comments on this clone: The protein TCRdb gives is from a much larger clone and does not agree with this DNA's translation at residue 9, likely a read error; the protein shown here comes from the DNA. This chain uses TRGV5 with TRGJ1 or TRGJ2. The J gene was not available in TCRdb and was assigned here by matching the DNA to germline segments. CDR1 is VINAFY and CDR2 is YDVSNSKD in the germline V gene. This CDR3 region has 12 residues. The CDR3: CATWGPWYRKLF. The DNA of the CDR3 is TGTGCCACCTGGGGCCCGTGGTATAGGAAACTCTTT.

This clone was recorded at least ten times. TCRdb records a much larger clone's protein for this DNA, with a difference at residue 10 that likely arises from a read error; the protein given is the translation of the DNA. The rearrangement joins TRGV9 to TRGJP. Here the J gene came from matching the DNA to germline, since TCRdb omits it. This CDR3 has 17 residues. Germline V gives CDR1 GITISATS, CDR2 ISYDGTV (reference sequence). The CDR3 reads CALWEVREEMGKKIKVF. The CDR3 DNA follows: TGTGCCTTGTGGGAGGTGCGGGAAGAGATGGGCAAAAAAATCAAGGTATTT.

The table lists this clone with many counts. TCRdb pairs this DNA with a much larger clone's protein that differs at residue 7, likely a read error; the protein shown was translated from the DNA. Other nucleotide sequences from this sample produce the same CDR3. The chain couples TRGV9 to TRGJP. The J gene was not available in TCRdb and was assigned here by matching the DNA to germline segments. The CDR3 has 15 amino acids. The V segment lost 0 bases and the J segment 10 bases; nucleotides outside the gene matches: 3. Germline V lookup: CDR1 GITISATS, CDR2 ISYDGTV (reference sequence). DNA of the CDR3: TGTGCCTTGTGGGAGGTGAAATTGGGCAAAAAAATCAAGGTATTT. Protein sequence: CALWEVKLGKKIKVF.

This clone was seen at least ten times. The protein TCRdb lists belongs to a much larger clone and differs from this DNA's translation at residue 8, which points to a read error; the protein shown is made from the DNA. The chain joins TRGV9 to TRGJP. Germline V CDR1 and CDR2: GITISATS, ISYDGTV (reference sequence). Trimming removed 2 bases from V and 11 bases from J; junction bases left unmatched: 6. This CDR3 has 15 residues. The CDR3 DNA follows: TGTGCCTTGTGGGAGGCGGGGATGGGCAAAAAAATCAAGGTATTT. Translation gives CALWEAGMGKKIKVF.

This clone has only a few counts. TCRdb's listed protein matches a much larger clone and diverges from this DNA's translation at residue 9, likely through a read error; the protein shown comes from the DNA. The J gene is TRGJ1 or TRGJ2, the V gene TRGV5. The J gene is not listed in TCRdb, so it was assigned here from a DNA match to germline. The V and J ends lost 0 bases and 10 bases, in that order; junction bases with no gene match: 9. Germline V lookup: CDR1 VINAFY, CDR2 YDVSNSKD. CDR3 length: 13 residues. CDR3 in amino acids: CATWDRQYEKKLF. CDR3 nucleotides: TGTGCCACCTGGGACAGGCAATATGAGAAGAAACTCTTT.

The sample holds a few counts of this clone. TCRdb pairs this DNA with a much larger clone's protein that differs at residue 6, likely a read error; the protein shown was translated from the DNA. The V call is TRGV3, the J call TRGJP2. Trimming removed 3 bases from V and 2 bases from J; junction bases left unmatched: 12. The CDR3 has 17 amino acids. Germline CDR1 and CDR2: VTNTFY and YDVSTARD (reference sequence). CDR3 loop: CATWDGFSRSSDWIKTF. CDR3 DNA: TGTGCCACCTGGGACGGGTTTAGTCGGAGTAGTGATTGGATCAAGACGTTT.

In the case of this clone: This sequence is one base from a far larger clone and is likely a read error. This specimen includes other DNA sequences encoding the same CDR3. CDR3 DNA: TGTGCCACCTGGGATGGACCACGGAAACTCTTT. Translated: CATWDGPRKLF. The V gene is TRGV4, the J gene TRGJ1 or TRGJ2. Here the J gene came from matching the DNA to germline, since TCRdb omits it. Unmatched junction bases numbered 6, after V lost 1 base and J lost 12 bases. Germline CDR1 and CDR2: EGSTGY and YDSYTSSV. The CDR3 has 11 amino acids.

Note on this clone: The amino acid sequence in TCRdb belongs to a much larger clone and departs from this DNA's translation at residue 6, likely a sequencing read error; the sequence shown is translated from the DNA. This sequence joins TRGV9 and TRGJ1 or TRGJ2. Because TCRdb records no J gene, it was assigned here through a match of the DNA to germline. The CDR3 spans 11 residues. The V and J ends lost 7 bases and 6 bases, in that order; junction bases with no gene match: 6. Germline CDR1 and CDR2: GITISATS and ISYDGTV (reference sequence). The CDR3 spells CALCISYKKLF. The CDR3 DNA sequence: TGTGCCTTGTGTATAAGTTATAAGAAACTCTTT.

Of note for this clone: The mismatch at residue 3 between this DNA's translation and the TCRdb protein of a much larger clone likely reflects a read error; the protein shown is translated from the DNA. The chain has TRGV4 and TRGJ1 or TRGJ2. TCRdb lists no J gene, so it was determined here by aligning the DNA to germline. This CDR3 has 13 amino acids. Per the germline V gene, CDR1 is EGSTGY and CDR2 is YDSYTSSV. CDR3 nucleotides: TGTGCCATCTGGGCCAGAGGTTATTATAAGAAACTCTTT. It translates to CAIWARGYYKKLF.

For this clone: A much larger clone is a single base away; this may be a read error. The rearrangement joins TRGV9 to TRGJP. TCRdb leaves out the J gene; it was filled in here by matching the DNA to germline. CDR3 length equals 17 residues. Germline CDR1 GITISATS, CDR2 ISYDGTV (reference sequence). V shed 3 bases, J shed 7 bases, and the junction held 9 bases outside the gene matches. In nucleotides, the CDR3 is TGTGCCTTGTGGGAGCTGCACCCGGAGTTGGGCAAAAAAATCAAGGTATTT. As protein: CALWELHPELGKKIKVF.